This T cell receptor (beta chain) was identified during a study of cytomegalovirus exposure and HLA in healthy donors. Data came from immunoSEQ multiplex PCR; TCRdb stores just in-frame clones and leaves some out. In the table there are about 360,000 clones, 70% to 90% of which are singletons. This CDR3 comprises 17 residues. CDR1 and CDR2 (germline): SGHDT, YYEEEE. Germline trimming cut 1 base from V and 4 bases from J; bases unmatched to any gene: 6. This receptor was identified in a woman between 18 and 30 years old in good health and CMV-seronegative. The chain recombines TRBV5-6 with TRBJ2-2; 11 bases agree with TRBD2. The sequenced sample was PBMCs. The CDR3 loop reads CASSLSLAGGPTGELFF. As DNA, the CDR3 is TGTGCCAGCAGCTTGAGCTTAGCGGGAGGGCCCACCGGGGAGCTGTTTTTT.